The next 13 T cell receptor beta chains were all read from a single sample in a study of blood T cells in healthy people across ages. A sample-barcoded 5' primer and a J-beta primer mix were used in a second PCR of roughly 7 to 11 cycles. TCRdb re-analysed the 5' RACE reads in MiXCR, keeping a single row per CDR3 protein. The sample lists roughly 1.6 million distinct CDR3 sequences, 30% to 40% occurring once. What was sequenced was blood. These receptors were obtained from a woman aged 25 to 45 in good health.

This CDR3 reads CSAIGTLSSYEQYF. Written as DNA, the CDR3 is TGCAGTGCCATCGGGACTTTGAGCTCCTACGAGCAGTACTTC. The V call is TRBV20-1, the J call TRBJ2-7; D may be TRBD2 (6 bases). The germline V gene has CDR1 DFQATT and CDR2 SNEGSKA (reference sequence). The CDR3 has 14 residues. V gave up 6 bases and J gave up 0 bases, with 15 bases separating them.

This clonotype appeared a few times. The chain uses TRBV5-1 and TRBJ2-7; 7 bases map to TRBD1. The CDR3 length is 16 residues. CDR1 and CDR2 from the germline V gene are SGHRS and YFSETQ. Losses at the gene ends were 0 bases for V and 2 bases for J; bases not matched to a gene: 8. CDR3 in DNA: TGCGCCAGCAGCTTGGCCGGCGAGACAGGGACCTACGAGCAGTACTTC. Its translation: CASSLAGETGTYEQYF.

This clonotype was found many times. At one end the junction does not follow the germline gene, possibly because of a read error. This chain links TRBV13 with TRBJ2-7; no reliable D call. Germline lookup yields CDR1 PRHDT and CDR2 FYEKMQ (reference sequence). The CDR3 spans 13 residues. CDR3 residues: CASSLGRGSEQYF. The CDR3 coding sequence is TGTGCCAGCAGTTTAGGGCGTGGCTCCGAGCAGTACTTC.

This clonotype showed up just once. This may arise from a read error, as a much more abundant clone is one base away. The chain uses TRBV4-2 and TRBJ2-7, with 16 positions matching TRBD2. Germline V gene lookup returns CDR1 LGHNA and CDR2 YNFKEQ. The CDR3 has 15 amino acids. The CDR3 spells CAGSQEGLAGGEQYF. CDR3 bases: TGTGCCGGCAGCCAAGAGGGACTAGCGGGAGGGGAGCAGTACTTC.

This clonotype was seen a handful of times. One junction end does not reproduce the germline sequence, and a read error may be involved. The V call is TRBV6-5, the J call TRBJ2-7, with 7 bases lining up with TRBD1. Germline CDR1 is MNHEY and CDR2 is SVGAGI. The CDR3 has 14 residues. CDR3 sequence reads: CAGSYSVTGDEQYF. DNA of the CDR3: TGTGCCGGCAGTTACTCTGTCACAGGGGATGAGCAGTACTTC.

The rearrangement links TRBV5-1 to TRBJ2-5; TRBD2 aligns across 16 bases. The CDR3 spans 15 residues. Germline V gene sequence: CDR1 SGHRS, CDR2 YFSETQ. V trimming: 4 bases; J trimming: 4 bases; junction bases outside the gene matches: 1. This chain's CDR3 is CASSGTSGGGETQYF. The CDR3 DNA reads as TGCGCCAGCAGCGGGACTAGCGGGGGGGGAGAGACCCAGTACTTC. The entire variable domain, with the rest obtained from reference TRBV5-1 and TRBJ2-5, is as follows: KAGVTQTPRYLIKTRGQQVTLSCSPISGHRSVSWYQQTPGQGLQFLFEYFSETQRNKGNFPGRFSGRQFSNSRSEMNVSTLELGDSALYLCASSGTSGGGETQYFGPGTRLLVL.

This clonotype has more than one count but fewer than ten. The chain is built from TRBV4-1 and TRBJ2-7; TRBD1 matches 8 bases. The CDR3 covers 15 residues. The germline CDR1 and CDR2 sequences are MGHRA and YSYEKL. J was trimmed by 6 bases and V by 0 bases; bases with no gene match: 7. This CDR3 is CASSQDTGGWTEQYF. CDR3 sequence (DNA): TGCGCCAGCAGCCAAGATACAGGGGGGTGGACCGAGCAGTACTTC.

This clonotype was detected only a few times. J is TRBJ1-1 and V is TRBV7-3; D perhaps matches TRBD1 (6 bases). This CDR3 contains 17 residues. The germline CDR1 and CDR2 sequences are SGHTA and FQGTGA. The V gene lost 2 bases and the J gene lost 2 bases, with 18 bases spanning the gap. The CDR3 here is CASSLVPDRLKNTEAFF. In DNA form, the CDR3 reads TGTGCCAGCAGCTTAGTTCCCGACAGGCTAAAAAACACTGAAGCTTTCTTT. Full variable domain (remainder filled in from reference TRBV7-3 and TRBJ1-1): GAGVSQTPSNKVTEKGKYVELRCDPISGHTALYWYRQSLGQGPEFLIYFQGTGAADDSGLPNDRFFAVRPEGSVSTLKIQRTERGDSAVYLCASSLVPDRLKNTEAFFGQGTRLTVV.

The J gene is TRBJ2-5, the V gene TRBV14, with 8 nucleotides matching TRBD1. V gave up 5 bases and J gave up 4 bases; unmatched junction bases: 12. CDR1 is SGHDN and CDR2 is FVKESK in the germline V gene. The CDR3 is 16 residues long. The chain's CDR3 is CASSSRQGRMVETQYF. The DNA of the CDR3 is TGTGCCAGCAGCTCCCGACAGGGGAGGATGGTAGAGACCCAGTACTTC.

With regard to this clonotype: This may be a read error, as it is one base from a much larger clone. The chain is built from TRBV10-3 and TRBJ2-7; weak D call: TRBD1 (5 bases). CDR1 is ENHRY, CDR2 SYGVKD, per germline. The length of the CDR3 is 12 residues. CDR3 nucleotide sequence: TGTGCCACCAGTGACAGAACCTACGAGCAGTACTTC. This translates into CATSDRTYEQYF.

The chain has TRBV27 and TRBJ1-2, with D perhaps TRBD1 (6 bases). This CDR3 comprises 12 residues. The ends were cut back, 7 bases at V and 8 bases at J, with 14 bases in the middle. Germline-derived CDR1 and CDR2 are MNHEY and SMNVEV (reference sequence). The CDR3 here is CASNSGEGGYTF. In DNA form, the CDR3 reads TGTGCCAGCAATTCAGGGGAGGGGGGCTACACCTTC.

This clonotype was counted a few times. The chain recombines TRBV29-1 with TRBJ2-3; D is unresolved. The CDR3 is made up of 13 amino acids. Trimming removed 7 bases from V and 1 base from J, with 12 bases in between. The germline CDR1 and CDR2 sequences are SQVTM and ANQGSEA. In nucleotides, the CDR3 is TGCAGCGGGCTGGCTGGAGGCACAGATACGCAGTATTTT. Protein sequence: CSGLAGGTDTQYF.

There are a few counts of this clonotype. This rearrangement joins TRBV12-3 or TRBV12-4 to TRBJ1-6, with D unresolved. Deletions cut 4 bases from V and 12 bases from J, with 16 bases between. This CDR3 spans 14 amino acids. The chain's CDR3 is CASSSDPGRGPLHF. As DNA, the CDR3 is TGTGCCAGCAGTTCCGACCCCGGACGAGGACCCCTCCACTTT.